This T cell receptor beta chain was identified during a study of T cell responses to AZD1222 COVID-19 vaccine. At the level of the study: Pooled samples include second doses given at about 4 or 12 weeks. General study findings and limits: Repertoire samples came only from after the peak T cell response.

Assay: immunoSEQ multiplex PCR; the TCRdb copy retains only in-frame clones and omits some. The sample lists roughly 120,000 clones, about four fifths occurring once. Notes on this clone: The antigen remains unidentified. The sample carries other DNA sequences with the same CDR3.

The receptor comes from an adult in good health. The material sequenced was peripheral blood, taken on day 0 of AZD1222 vaccination.

The CDR3 sequence is CASRTGQGWYGYTF. The CDR3 region has the DNA TGTGCCAGCAGAACCGGACAGGGGTGGTATGGCTACACCTTC. The gene calls are TRBV28 and TRBJ1-2; 9 positions match TRBD1. Germline trimming cut 6 bases from V and 5 bases from J; bases unmatched to any gene: 7. Per the germline V gene, CDR1 is MDHEN and CDR2 is SYDVKM. CDR3 size: 14 residues.